The source of this T cell receptor (beta chain) is a study of post-analysis software for immune sequencing data. Germline-derived CDR1 and CDR2 are DFQATT and SNEGSKA (reference sequence). This CDR3 comprises 12 residues. The germline V and J ends were trimmed by 3 bases and 2 bases, with 8 bases remaining between them. Unique-molecular-identifier-tagged TCR beta cDNA libraries were used. TCRdb reprocessed the PCR reads with MiXCR, giving one entry per CDR3 protein. The sample lists 350,000 to 500,000 distinct CDR3 sequences; roughly 38% were seen once. Findings and limits, study-wide: Five TRBV segments (TRBV5-6, TRBV5-1 and TRBV20-1 among them) occurred more frequently in patients than in controls.

At least ten counts were recorded for this clonotype. Its antigen is not known. The specimen was blood. The sequence was obtained from a girl aged 2-9 years with multiple sclerosis. The chain links TRBV20-1 to TRBJ2-7; no clear D. The CDR3 sequence is CSASSRTYEQYF. Here the CDR3 DNA reads TGCAGTGCTAGTAGCAGGACCTACGAGCAGTACTTC.